This is a list of T cell receptor beta chains from one sample in a study of T cells in localized non-small cell lung cancer. Assay used: immunoSEQ multiplex PCR; TCRdb lists only in-frame clones, some missing. The top ten hold 8.5% to 10% of the sample, which has 70,000 to 100,000 clones, more than 75% seen once. Sequenced here: peripheral blood, sampled before any cancer treatment. These TCRs come from a female donor over 55 with stage I lung adenocarcinoma. CDR3s include the opening cysteine and the closing phenylalanine or tryptophan. D genes are given only for firm matches. The size entry is marked missing in some rows and otherwise reads once, few, many or a size class.

clone size	D gene	V gene	J gene	CDR3 DNA	CDR3 protein
.	.	TRBV5-4	TRBJ1-1	TGTGCCAGCAGCCGGACCGGAAGGACTGAAGCTTTCTTT	CASSRTGRTEAFF
.	TRBD1	TRBV28	TRBJ1-1	TGTGCCAGCCTCACCCGGGACAGGGGCCCTCGGAACACTGAAGCTTTCTTT	CASLTRDRGPRNTEAFF
.	TRBD2	TRBV7-2	TRBJ2-7	TGTGCCAGCAGCTTAGCTAGCGGGAGTATAAACGAGCAGTACTTC	CASSLASGSINEQYF
few	TRBD1	TRBV6-5	TRBJ2-7	TGTGCCAGCAGTTCTCCGGGACAGGGGGCTTACGAGCAGTACTTC	CASSSPGQGAYEQYF
.	.	TRBV10-3	TRBJ1-3	TGTGCCATCAGTGAGCGGCCAGGGGCGCGCGGAAACACCATATATTTT	CAISERPGARGNTIYF
.	TRBD1	TRBV6-1	TRBJ1-4	TGTGCCAGCAGTGACGGACAGGGAGAAAAACTGTTTTTT	CASSDGQGEKLFF
.	TRBD2	TRBV5-1	TRBJ2-5	TGCGCCAGCAGCTTGGTTTCCGGGACTAGCGGTCAAGAGACCCAGTACTTC	CASSLVSGTSGQETQYF
.	.	TRBV6-1	TRBJ2-2	TGTGCCAGCAGTGTATTGCCGAACACCGGGGAGCTGTTTTTT	CASSVLPNTGELFF
few	.	TRBV2	TRBJ1-1	TGTGCCAGCAGTGAAGCGTGGGGCACAGCTTTCTTT	CASSEAWGTAFF
.	.	TRBV29-1	TRBJ1-2	TGCAGCTCGATTGGGGGAGAAAGAGACTATGGCTACACCTTC	CSSIGGERDYGYTF
many	TRBD1	TRBV28	TRBJ2-7	TGTGCCAGCAAACTACCGACAGGGGGTAGTGGCGAGCAGTACTTC	CASKLPTGGSGEQYF
.	.	TRBV11-2	TRBJ2-1	TGTGCCAGCAGCTTACTGAGTGAGCAGTTCTTC	CASSLLSEQFF
once	TRBD1	TRBV2	TRBJ1-2	TGTGCCAGCTTGCTCGGGACAGCCTATGGCTACACCTTC	CASLLGTAYGYTF
.	TRBD2	TRBV5-8	TRBJ2-3	TGTGCCAGCAGCTTGCGGGGCCTAGCGGGAGGGCCCACAGATACGCAGTATTTT	CASSLRGLAGGPTDTQYF
.	.	TRBV5-1	TRBJ2-7	TGCGCCAGCAGCTTGCTACACTCGAACTCCTACGAGCAGTACTTC	CASSLLHSNSYEQYF
.	.	TRBV5-1	TRBJ2-1	TGCGCCAGCAGCTTGGAGGGTTCGTACTCCTACAATGAGCAGTTCTTC	CASSLEGSYSYNEQFF
.	TRBD1	TRBV9	TRBJ1-5	TGTGCCAGCAGCCCCTCGACAGGGGGCATAGGTCAGCCCCAGCATTTT	CASSPSTGGIGQPQHF
.	.	TRBV7-2	TRBJ2-3	TGTGCCAGCAGCTCCCGCACAGATACGCAGTATTTT	CASSSRTDTQYF
.	TRBD1	TRBV19	TRBJ2-3	TGTGCCAGTAGTATCGGGACAGTAGATACGCAGTATTTT	CASSIGTVDTQYF
.	.	TRBV5-4	TRBJ1-5	TGTGCCAGCAGCTTGCGAGGGACTGGAGGGCAGCCCCAGCATTTT	CASSLRGTGGQPQHF
once	.	TRBV19	TRBJ1-3	TGTGCCAACCAAAGTAGCCCTAAATCCCACGGACAGATTGACTCTGGAAACACCATATATTTT	CANQSSPKSHGQIDSGNTIYF
.	.	TRBV5-1	TRBJ2-3	TGCGCCAGCAAAATGACGGGGCGCACAGATACGCAGTATTTT	CASKMTGRTDTQYF
few	.	TRBV5-1	TRBJ2-7	TGCGCCAGCAGCTTGGAAGGCGGACTCTCCTACGAGCAGTACTTC	CASSLEGGLSYEQYF
few	.	TRBV4-2	TRBJ2-1	TGTGCCAGCAGCTCGGAGAGCTCCTACAATGAGCAGTTCTTC	CASSSESSYNEQFF
few	.	TRBV19	TRBJ1-2	TGTGCCAGCGGCCAGGTCGTAGCGGGCTACACCTTC	CASGQVVAGYTF
.	.	TRBV29-1	TRBJ2-1	TGCACCTATAGGGGACTGGGGAACAATGAGCAGTTCTTC	CTYRGLGNNEQFF
.	.	TRBV28	TRBJ1-2	TGTGCCAGCGGCGTCAGCGGCTACACCTTC	CASGVSGYTF
.	.	TRBV13	TRBJ2-3	TGTGCCAGCAGTTTTTCGCTGAGAGGAATAGATACGCAGTATTTT	CASSFSLRGIDTQYF
.	TRBD2	TRBV7-8	TRBJ2-1	TGTGCCAGCAGCTCCGGTAGCGGGGGAAAGTACAATGAGCAGTTCTTC	CASSSGSGGKYNEQFF
.	.	TRBV5-5	TRBJ2-7	TGTGCCGGGGGAGGTTCGTATGACGAGCAGTACTTC	CAGGGSYDEQYF
.	.	TRBV6-6	TRBJ1-1	TGTGCCAGCAGTTATGTCCAGGGGAACACTGAAGCTTTCTTT	CASSYVQGNTEAFF